These 21 T cell receptor beta chains originate from one sample sequenced in a study of technical replicates of blood from several donors. Only in-frame clones appear in the TCRdb table, and some are missing; sequencing was by immunoSEQ multiplex PCR. The data show tens of thousands of clones, roughly 97% seen once. Material for sequencing was T cells isolated from PBMCs. The receptors originated from a human donor in good health.

V usage is TRBV5-6 and J usage is TRBJ2-7; TRBD1 aligns across 10 bases. The CDR3 length is 14 residues. Per germline, CDR1 SGHDT and CDR2 YYEEEE. V gave up 4 bases and J gave up 7 bases; unmatched junction bases: 8. The CDR3 DNA is TGTGCCAGCAGCGGGGACAGGGGCTACGCGGAGCAGTACTTC. This sequence encodes CASSGDRGYAEQYF.

This sequence joins TRBV6-5 and TRBJ2-4, with TRBD1 matching over 8 bases. From germline, CDR1 is MNHEY and CDR2 SVGAGI. The CDR3 loop spans 15 amino acids. With 4 bases clipped from V and 6 bases from J, the junction kept 8 bases outside the gene matches. The CDR3 DNA reads TGTGCCAGCAGTTCCGGACAGGGTTTAGGAAACATTCAGTACTTC. Amino acids: CASSSGQGLGNIQYF.

In DNA form, the CDR3 reads TGTGCCACCGAGCCGGGACAGGCCTACGAGCAGTACTTC. Protein sequence: CATEPGQAYEQYF. The rearrangement joins TRBV6-1 to TRBJ2-7; 8 bases map to TRBD1. This CDR3 comprises 13 residues. Germline CDR1 reads MNHNS; CDR2 reads SASEGT. The V gene end was trimmed by 10 bases and the J gene end by 2 bases; junction bases not matched to a gene: 7.

The rearrangement links TRBV6-5 to TRBJ1-1, with 7 positions matching TRBD1. The CDR3 has 14 residues. The germline V gene has CDR1 MNHEY and CDR2 SVGAGI. The J segment lost 0 bases and the V segment lost 5 bases, leaving 3 bases of the junction unmatched. The chain's CDR3 is CASSNDRVNTEAFF. The CDR3 DNA follows: TGTGCCAGCAGTAACGACAGGGTGAACACTGAAGCTTTCTTT.

This clone has a single count. The chain has TRBV28 and TRBJ1-5, with 8 bases that match TRBD1. The CDR3 contains 15 residues. Germline CDR1 reads MDHEN; CDR2 reads SYDVKM. The V gene end was trimmed by 7 bases and the J gene end by 0 bases; junction bases not matched to a gene: 5. The CDR3 coding sequence is TGTGCCAGCAAAACAGGGGGGCATAGCAATCAGCCCCAGCATTTT. Protein: CASKTGGHSNQPQHF.

The rearrangement links TRBV5-1 to TRBJ1-1; no firm D call. The ends were cut back, 0 bases at V and 5 bases at J, with 8 bases in the middle. Germline-derived CDR1 and CDR2 are SGHRS and YFSETQ. This CDR3 has 13 residues. CDR3 loop: CASSLAPATEAFF. The DNA for the CDR3 is TGCGCCAGCAGCTTGGCCCCCGCGACTGAAGCTTTCTTT.

The J gene is TRBJ2-7, the V gene TRBV9; perhaps TRBD2 as D (6 bases). Germline V lookup: CDR1 SGDLS, CDR2 YYNGEE. Trimming took off 0 bases at V and 1 base at J, with 11 bases between the two ends. CDR3 length equals 15 residues. CDR3 residues: CASSVAEGQSYEQYF. The CDR3, as DNA: TGTGCCAGCAGCGTAGCGGAGGGGCAGTCCTACGAGCAGTACTTC.

The gene calls are TRBV7-9 and TRBJ2-7; 8 bases agree with TRBD2. The V gene end was trimmed by 2 bases and the J gene end by 6 bases; junction bases not matched to a gene: 15. The CDR3 consists of 17 residues. Looked up from germline, CDR1 is SEHNR and CDR2 is FQNEAQ (reference sequence). CDR3 coding DNA: TGTGCCAGCAGCTTACGGTCCCGGGAGGGCCCAGTGGGCGAGCAGTACTTC. Amino acid sequence: CASSLRSREGPVGEQYF. Supplemented by reference TRBV7-9 and TRBJ2-7, the full variable domain reads DTGVSQNPRHKITKRGQNVTFRCDPISEHNRLYWYRQTLGQGPEFLTYFQNEAQLEKSRLLSDRFSAERPKGSFSTLEIQRTEQGDSAMYLCASSLRSREGPVGEQYFGPGTRLTVT.

The chain recombines TRBV4-2 with TRBJ1-1, with a tentative D call TRBD1 (5 bases). This CDR3 spans 16 amino acids. CDR1 is LGHNA and CDR2 is YNFKEQ in the germline V gene. The V and J ends lost 0 bases and 3 bases respectively, with 14 bases between them. The CDR3 here is CASSQEVFRVDTEAFF. In DNA form, the CDR3 reads TGTGCCAGCAGCCAAGAGGTCTTCAGGGTGGACACTGAAGCTTTCTTT.

The chain carries TRBV5-1 and TRBJ2-7, with 7 bases aligning to TRBD1. The germline gives CDR1 SGHRS, CDR2 YFSETQ. V lost 4 bases and J lost 2; bases outside the gene matches: 12. The CDR3 has 16 amino acids. The CDR3 spells CASSTSRQGGTYEQYF. The CDR3 DNA follows: TGCGCCAGCAGCACTTCCCGACAGGGTGGTACCTACGAGCAGTACTTC.

V usage is TRBV11-3 and J usage is TRBJ1-5, with no clear D. The CDR3 spans 12 residues. The germline V gene encodes CDR1 SGHNT and CDR2 YENEEA. The V end was cut by 1 base, the J end by 9 bases, with 7 bases between. The CDR3 sequence: CASSLGGGPQHF. For the CDR3, the DNA is TGTGCCAGCAGCTTAGGCGGCGGGCCCCAGCATTTT.

V is TRBV2 and J is TRBJ1-5, with 7 bases fitting TRBD1. The germline V gene encodes CDR1 SNHLY and CDR2 FYNNEI. V shed 1 base and J 2 bases; nucleotides not matched to a gene: 5. This CDR3 has 16 amino acids. CDR3 coding DNA: TGTGCCAGCAGTGAAGAAGCAGGGGGAGGCAATCAGCCCCAGCATTTT. Protein product: CASSEEAGGGNQPQHF.

The rearrangement joins TRBV10-3 to TRBJ2-7; TRBD1 matches 8 bases. Germline CDR1 ENHRY, CDR2 SYGVKD. CDR3 length: 18 amino acids. Losses at the gene ends were 6 bases for V and 3 bases for J; bases not matched to a gene: 19. CDR3 amino acids: CAISSPQRIRGQDYEQYF. The CDR3, as DNA: TGTGCCATCAGCTCTCCTCAGCGGATCAGGGGGCAAGACTACGAGCAGTACTTC.

V and J are TRBV7-9 and TRBJ1-4, with D possibly TRBD1 on 5 matching bases. Germline V CDR1 and CDR2: SEHNR, FQNEAQ (reference sequence). The CDR3 covers 13 residues. Trimming pared 8 bases from V and 3 bases from J, leaving 10 bases between. The CDR3 DNA is TGTGCCAGCGGTATAGGGGCTAATGAAAAACTGTTTTTT. Its protein product is CASGIGANEKLFF.

V and J are TRBV6-5 and TRBJ1-1; D is unclear. Germline V gene data show CDR1 as MNHEY and CDR2 as SVGAGI. The V gene lost 0 bases and the J gene lost 4 bases, with 9 bases spanning the gap. The CDR3 is 14 residues long. In DNA form, the CDR3 reads TGTGCCAGCAGTTACTCGAGTGGGCCCACTGAAGCTTTCTTT. It translates to CASSYSSGPTEAFF.

V and J are TRBV11-3 and TRBJ2-2; 8 positions agree with TRBD2. This CDR3 is 17 amino acids long. Germline V gives CDR1 SGHNT, CDR2 YENEEA. The V segment lost 0 bases and the J segment 6 bases; nucleotides outside the gene matches: 9. The DNA of the CDR3 is TGTGCCAGCAGCTTAGATCCGGGACTAGGAGGGCCCGGGGAGCTGTTTTTT. It specifies CASSLDPGLGGPGELFF. Full variable domain (outside the CDR3, taken from reference TRBV11-3 and TRBJ2-2): EAGVVQSPRYKIIEKKQPVAFWCNPISGHNTLYWYLQNLGQGPELLIRYENEEAVDDSQLPKDRFSAERLKGVDSTLKIQPAELGDSAVYLCASSLDPGLGGPGELFFGEGSRLTVL.

The chain joins TRBV19 to TRBJ1-1; perhaps TRBD1 as D (5 bases). Trimming removed 8 bases at V and 4 bases at J, with 11 bases between. This CDR3 region has 12 residues. Germline-derived CDR1 and CDR2 are LNHDA and SQIVND (reference sequence). The CDR3 DNA sequence: TGTGCCAGTTCGGGGGAAGGCACTGAAGCTTTCTTT. This sequence encodes CASSGEGTEAFF.

The chain couples TRBV15 to TRBJ2-1; D may be TRBD1 (5 bases). Per the germline V gene, CDR1 is LNHNV and CDR2 is YYDKDF (reference sequence). CDR3 length equals 15 residues. V shed 3 bases and J shed 3 bases, with 12 bases lying between them. The CDR3 DNA is TGTGCCACCAGCAGTCTCGGGCAGGGCTACAATGAGCAGTTCTTC. Translation gives CATSSLGQGYNEQFF.

The V and J genes are TRBV10-1 and TRBJ1-6, with TRBD1 matching over 7 bases. Looked up from germline, CDR1 is WNHNN and CDR2 is SYGVQD (reference sequence). CDR3 length equals 13 residues. The ends lost 3 bases at V and 10 bases at J; junction bases unmatched: 3. The CDR3 sequence is CASSERGRSPLHF. Here the CDR3 DNA reads TGCGCCAGCAGTGAAAGGGGGCGATCACCCCTCCACTTT.

This chain uses TRBV4-1 with TRBJ1-3; no reliable D call. The CDR3 covers 15 residues. V gave up 0 bases and J gave up 1 base, with 7 bases separating them. Germline V lookup: CDR1 MGHRA, CDR2 YSYEKL. The CDR3 sequence is CASSQDIQSGNTIYF. CDR3 nucleotide sequence: TGCGCCAGCAGCCAAGATATCCAGTCTGGAAACACCATATATTTT.

The rearrangement uses TRBV7-2 and TRBJ2-7, with TRBD2 matching 11 bases. Germline values: CDR1 SGHTA, CDR2 FQGNSA. The V gene end was trimmed by 6 bases and the J gene end by 0 bases; junction bases not matched to a gene: 4. The CDR3 loop spans 15 amino acids. CDR3 region: CASRRGLADSYEQYF. DNA of the CDR3: TGTGCCAGCAGAAGGGGACTAGCGGACTCCTACGAGCAGTACTTC.